This TCR beta chain was retrieved from a study of cytomegalovirus exposure and HLA in healthy donors. Study findings and constraints: Cytomegalovirus association was listed for 150 or so TCR beta chains.

There are a few counts of this clone. The antigen is unknown. Vbeta (60) and Jbeta (13) primers were used in the PCR. Here immunoSEQ multiplex PCR was the method, and the copy in TCRdb shows in-frame clones only, minus some. This table has 100,000 to 150,000 clones, around 9% appearing once. CDR3 length: 14 amino acids. The germline CDR1 and CDR2 sequences are MNHNY and SVGAGI (reference sequence). The V and J ends lost 1 base and 4 bases respectively, with 9 bases between them. The TCR originated in a middle-aged man in good health and CMV-seronegative. The rearrangement joins TRBV6-6 to TRBJ2-3; TRBD1 is a possible D gene (6 bases). Sequenced input: PBMCs. This CDR3 reads CASSYWGLADTQYF. The CDR3 DNA reads as TGTGCCAGCAGTTACTGGGGGCTCGCAGATACGCAGTATTTT.